The T cell receptor beta chain under discussion was sequenced for a study of CD8 T cells in ankylosing spondylitis. Notes on the study in general: Clones tied to disease were said to be significantly enriched in matched ankylosing spondylitis synovial fluid.

As regards this clonotype: Its matching antigen is unknown.

TCRdb processed the 5' RACE reads anew with MiXCR; each CDR3 protein has one entry. The table lists 150,000 to 200,000 distinct CDR3 sequences, under 35% of them singletons. CDR1 is DFQATT, CDR2 SNEGSKA, per germline (reference sequence). Trimming pared 4 bases from V and 0 bases from J, leaving 19 bases between. CDR3 length equals 17 residues. The TCR comes from a male donor with ankylosing spondylitis. Sequenced material: synovial fluid, either unsorted or a sorted T cell fraction (not recorded which). The chain employs TRBV20-1 and TRBJ2-1, with D hard to call. CDR3 in DNA: TGCAGTGCTACGAGCCTCTCTGGGCTTAGCTCCTACAATGAGCAGTTCTTC. This encodes CSATSLSGLSSYNEQFF.